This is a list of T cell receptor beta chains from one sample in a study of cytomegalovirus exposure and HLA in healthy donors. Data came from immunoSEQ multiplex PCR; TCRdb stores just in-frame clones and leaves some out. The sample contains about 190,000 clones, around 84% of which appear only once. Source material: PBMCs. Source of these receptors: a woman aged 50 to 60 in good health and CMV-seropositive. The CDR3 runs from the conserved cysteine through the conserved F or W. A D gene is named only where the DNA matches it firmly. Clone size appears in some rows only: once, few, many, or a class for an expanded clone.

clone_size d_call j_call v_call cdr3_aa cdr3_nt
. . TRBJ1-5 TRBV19 CASTPPGLSFNQPQHF TGTGCCAGTACCCCCCCAGGACTGTCATTCAATCAGCCCCAGCATTTT
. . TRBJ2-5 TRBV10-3 CAISESRAETQYF TGTGCCATCAGTGAGTCGAGGGCAGAGACCCAGTACTTC
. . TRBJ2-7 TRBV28 CASFLTGASYEQYF TGTGCCAGCTTCCTGACAGGCGCCTCCTACGAGCAGTACTTC
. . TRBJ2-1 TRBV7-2 CASSPGGPRYNEQFF TGTGCCAGCAGCCCCGGGGGGCCCAGATACAATGAGCAGTTCTTC
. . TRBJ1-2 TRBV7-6 CASSLDQADGYTF TGTGCCAGCAGCTTAGACCAAGCGGATGGCTACACCTTC
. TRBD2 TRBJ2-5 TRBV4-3 CASSQGLAGGQETQYF TGCGCCAGCAGCCAAGGGCTAGCGGGGGGGCAAGAGACCCAGTACTTC
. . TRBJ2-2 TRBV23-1 CASSQSSANTGELFF TGCGCCAGCAGTCAATCATCAGCGAACACCGGGGAGCTGTTTTTT
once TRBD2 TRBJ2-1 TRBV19 CASSMPDWGERGGRNEQFF TGTGCCAGTAGTATGCCCGATTGGGGGGAGCGGGGGGGCCGAAATGAGCAGTTCTTC
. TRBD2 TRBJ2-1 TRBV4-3 CASSQGSQRGYNEQFF TGCGCCAGCAGCCAAGGGAGCCAGCGGGGCTACAATGAGCAGTTCTTC
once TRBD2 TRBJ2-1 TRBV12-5 CASGPGLAGNEQFF TGTGCTAGTGGGCCGGGACTAGCTGGGAATGAGCAGTTCTTC
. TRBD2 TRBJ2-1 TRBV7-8 CASSPGGGSSYNEQFF TGTGCCAGCAGCCCGGGAGGGGGGAGCTCCTACAATGAGCAGTTCTTC
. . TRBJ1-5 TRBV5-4 CASSLGLQDQPQHF TGTGCCAGCAGCTTGGGCCTACAGGATCAGCCCCAGCATTTT
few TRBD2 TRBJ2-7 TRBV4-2 CASSKSFSGGLYEQYF TGTGCCAGCAGCAAATCTTTTAGCGGGGGCTTGTACGAGCAGTACTTC
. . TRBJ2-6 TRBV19 CASSIPGPGANVLTF TGTGCCAGTAGTATCCCAGGGCCTGGGGCCAACGTCCTGACTTTC
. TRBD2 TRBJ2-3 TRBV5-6 CASSLDPLQAGLSTDTQYF TGTGCCAGCAGCTTGGACCCTCTGCAAGCGGGGCTTTCCACAGATACGCAGTATTTT
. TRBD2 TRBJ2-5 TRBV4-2 CASSQLAGEETQYF TGTGCCAGCAGCCAACTAGCGGGGGAAGAGACCCAGTACTTC
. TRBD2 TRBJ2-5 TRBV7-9 CASSPRGSGAQETQYF TGTGCCAGCAGCCCCCGGGGTAGCGGGGCCCAAGAGACCCAGTACTTC
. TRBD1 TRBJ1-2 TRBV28 CASSIKGARHYGYTF TGTGCCAGCAGCATAAAGGGGGCGCGGCACTATGGCTACACCTTC
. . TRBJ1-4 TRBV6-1 CASSSRQLTNEKLFF TGTGCCAGCAGTTCACGACAGTTAACTAATGAAAAACTGTTTTTT
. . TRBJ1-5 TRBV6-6 CASSPNFNQPQHF TGTGCCAGCAGTCCGAACTTCAATCAGCCCCAGCATTTT
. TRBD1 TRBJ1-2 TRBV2 CASSDEGADYGYTF TGTGCCAGCAGTGATGAGGGGGCGGACTATGGCTACACCTTC
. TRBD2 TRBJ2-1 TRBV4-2 CASSQDGSGGVSSYNEQFF TGTGCCAGCAGCCAAGATGGTAGCGGGGGGGTCAGCTCCTACAATGAGCAGTTCTTC
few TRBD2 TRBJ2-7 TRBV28 CASKLAGSSYEQYF TGTGCCAGCAAATTAGCGGGGAGCTCCTACGAGCAGTACTTC
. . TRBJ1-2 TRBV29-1 CSVEQAGGGYGYTF TGCAGCGTTGAGCAGGCGGGGGGAGGCTATGGCTACACCTTC
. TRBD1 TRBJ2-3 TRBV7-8 CASSWGTGGSTDTQYF TGTGCCAGCAGCTGGGGGACAGGCGGGTCGACAGATACGCAGTATTTT
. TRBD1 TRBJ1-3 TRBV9 CASSGTGAGNTIYF TGTGCCAGCAGCGGGACAGGGGCTGGAAACACCATATATTTT
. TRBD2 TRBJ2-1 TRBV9 CASSATSGGAENNEQFF TGTGCCAGCAGCGCGACTAGCGGGGGGGCTGAGAACAATGAGCAGTTCTTC
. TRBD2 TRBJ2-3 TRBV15 CATRGGGLQWAQYF TGTGCCACCAGAGGCGGGGGGCTCCAGTGGGCGCAGTATTTT
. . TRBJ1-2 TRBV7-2 CASSFDDRRYYGYTF TGTGCCAGCAGCTTCGACGACAGGCGATACTATGGCTACACCTTC
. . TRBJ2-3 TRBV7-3 CASSLSVQSTDTQYF TGTGCCAGCAGCTTATCCGTCCAGAGCACAGATACGCAGTATTTT
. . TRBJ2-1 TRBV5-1 CASSPGYNEQFF TGCGCCAGCAGTCCCGGGTACAATGAGCAGTTCTTC
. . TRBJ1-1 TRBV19 CASSLQVFGNTEAFF TGTGCCAGTAGTTTACAGGTTTTCGGGAACACTGAAGCTTTCTTT
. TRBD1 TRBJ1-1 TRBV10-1 CASSESPPGQGMNTEAFF TGCGCCAGCAGTGAGTCACCCCCGGGACAGGGAATGAACACTGAAGCTTTCTTT
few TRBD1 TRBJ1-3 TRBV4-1 CASSPNTGGGNTIYF TGCGCCAGCAGCCCAAACACAGGGGGCGGAAACACCATATATTTT
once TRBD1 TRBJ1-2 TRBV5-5 CASNRGTGTFYGYTF TGTGCCAGTAATCGAGGGACAGGAACTTTCTATGGCTACACCTTC
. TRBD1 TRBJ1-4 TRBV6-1 CASTLLGQGNEKLFF TGTGCCAGCACCCTGCTTGGACAGGGGAATGAAAAACTGTTTTTT
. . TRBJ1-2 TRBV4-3 CASSQDLGRGGDNYGYTF TGCGCCAGCAGCCAAGATTTGGGACGAGGGGGGGATAACTATGGCTACACCTTC
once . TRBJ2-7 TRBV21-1 CASSKTGGLEQYF TGTGCCAGCAGCAAAACAGGGGGCCTCGAGCAGTACTTC
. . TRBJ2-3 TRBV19 CASSIIRGGALDSDTQYF TGTGCCAGTAGTATAATACGTGGGGGGGCCCTCGACTCAGATACGCAGTATTTT
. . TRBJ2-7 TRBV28 CASSLNRPPGEQYF TGTGCCAGCAGCCTGAACAGGCCGCCCGGGGAGCAGTACTTC
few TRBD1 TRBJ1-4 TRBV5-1 CASSLLTGGDEKLFF TGCGCCAGCAGCCTACTTACAGGGGGCGATGAAAAACTGTTTTTT
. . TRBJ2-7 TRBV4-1 CASSQDIIDEQYF TGTGCCAGCAGCCAAGATATTATCGACGAGCAGTACTTC
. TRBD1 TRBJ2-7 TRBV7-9 CASSIRDRPHQYF TGTGCCAGCAGCATCCGGGACAGACCTCATCAGTACTTC
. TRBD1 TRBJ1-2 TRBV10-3 CAIRAGTGGSYGYTF TGTGCCATCAGGGCCGGGACAGGGGGTAGCTATGGCTACACCTTC
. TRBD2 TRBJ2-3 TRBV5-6 CASSLTSGGGDTQYF TGTGCCAGCAGCTTAACTAGCGGGGGGGGAGATACGCAGTATTTT
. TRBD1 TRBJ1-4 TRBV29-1 CSVNVGTGVEKLFF TGCAGCGTAAACGTCGGGACAGGGGTTGAAAAACTGTTTTTT
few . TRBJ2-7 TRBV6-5 CASNPTHRGSEQYF TGTGCCAGCAACCCTACCCACCGGGGAAGTGAGCAGTACTTC
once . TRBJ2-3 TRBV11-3 CASGTDRSDTQYF TGTGCCAGCGGCACGGACAGATCAGATACGCAGTATTTT
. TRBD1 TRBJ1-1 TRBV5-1 CASSPGTGNTEAFF TGCGCCAGCAGTCCCGGGACAGGGAACACTGAAGCTTTCTTT
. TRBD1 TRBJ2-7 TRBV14 CASSRQRTGLPYEQYF TGTGCCAGCAGCCGCCAAAGGACAGGATTACCCTACGAGCAGTACTTC
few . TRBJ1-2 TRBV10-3 CATTDSRADGYTF TGTGCCACAACGGACAGCCGGGCGGACGGCTACACCTTC
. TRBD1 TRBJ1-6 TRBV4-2 CASSRPPTGTGDSPLHF TGTGCCAGCAGCCGACCACCGACAGGGACCGGGGATTCACCCCTCCACTTT
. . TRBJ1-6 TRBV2 CASSVLQDNSPLHF TGTGCCAGCAGTGTGTTACAGGATAATTCACCCCTCCACTTT
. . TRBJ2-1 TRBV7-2 CASSLEQGGNEQFF TGTGCCAGCAGCTTAGAGCAGGGGGGCAATGAGCAGTTCTTC
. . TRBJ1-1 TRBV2 CASSEGSLTEAFF TGTGCCAGCAGTGAGGGCAGTCTAACTGAAGCTTTCTTT
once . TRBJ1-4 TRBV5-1 CASSLGGDNEKLFF TGCGCCAGCAGCTTAGGGGGGGACAATGAAAAACTGTTTTTT